This TCR beta chain was documented in a study of cytotoxic CD8 clonotypes in ibrutinib-treated CLL. CDR1 and CDR2 (germline): DFQATT, SNEGSKA (reference sequence). CDR3 length: 11 amino acids. Deletions cut 0 bases from V and 15 bases from J, with 12 bases between. The assay was immunoSEQ multiplex PCR, and TCRdb's table has in-frame clones only and misses some. The sample contains 30,000 to 40,000 clones, roughly 49% of which appear only once. The source of this sequence is a human donor with chronic lymphocytic leukemia. The sequencing here drew on PBMCs, taken before ibrutinib treatment. This chain connects TRBV20-1 to TRBJ2-1; either TRBD1 or TRBD2 may supply D (6 bases each). The CDR3 sequence is CSARDRGVLFF. CDR3 bases: TGCAGTGCTAGAGATAGGGGGGTTTTGTTCTTC.